This T cell receptor (beta chain) derives from a study of T cell changes during pregnancy in multiple sclerosis. Repertoires were generated with immunoSEQ multiplex PCR, while TCRdb's copy carries only in-frame clones and drops some. The repertoire holds 44,000 or so clones, with almost 90% as singletons. Trimming at V came to 3 bases and at J to 2 bases, leaving 6 bases not matched to a gene. Germline CDR1 is KGHSH and CDR2 is LQKENI. There are 16 residues in the CDR3. This receptor was obtained from a female donor in good health, enrolled as a control in a pregnancy study. Here the sequenced sample was peripheral blood, taken in the first trimester of pregnancy. V gene TRBV18 combines with J gene TRBJ2-3; 9 nucleotides line up with TRBD1. CDR3 DNA: TGTGCCAGCTCACCCCAGACAGGGGGTGTCACAGATACGCAGTATTTT. This translates into CASSPQTGGVTDTQYF.